This T cell receptor beta chain was sequenced during a study of post-analysis software for immune sequencing data. Whole-study context: Recorded subtypes: relapsing-remitting, secondary progressive, progressive-relapsing; some patients unannotated.

Germline CDR1 reads SQVTM; CDR2 reads ANQGSEA. The CDR3 has 12 residues. J was trimmed by 4 bases and V by 6 bases; bases with no gene match: 4. Study-wide results and limits: Compared with controls, patients showed significantly lower normalized Chao1 diversity. Strong co-clustering by F measure was evident for samples that had been prepared in the same batch. Comparison of patients with controls showed 5 or 6 TRBV segments more frequent in patients, TRBV5-6, TRBV5-1 and TRBV20-1 among them.

The authors incorporated unique molecular identifiers into the TCR beta cDNA libraries. Out of roughly 0.85 to 10 million T cells, about 460,000 cDNA molecules were generated. MiXCR, run by TCRdb on the PCR reads, gives a single entry per CDR3 protein. The table records under 650,000 distinct CDR3 sequences, roughly 45% of them present only once. Concerning this clonotype itself: Its antigen is undetermined.

Sequenced material: blood. The sequence came from a girl aged 10-17 years with multiple sclerosis. The genes are TRBV29-1 and TRBJ2-5; the match to TRBD1 covers 8 bases. CDR3 loop: CSVDRGGETQYF. CDR3 nucleotides: TGCAGCGTCGACAGGGGAGGAGAGACCCAGTACTTC. The complete variable domain, with remaining parts taken from reference TRBV29-1 and TRBJ2-5, reads SAVISQKPSRDICQRGTSLTIQCQVDSQVTMMFWYRQQPGQSLTLIATANQGSEATYESGFVIDKFPISRPNLTFSTLTVSNMSPEDSSIYLCSVDRGGETQYFGPGTRLLVL.